One sample yielded the 8 T cell receptor beta chains listed below, sequenced in a study of blood T cells in healthy people across ages. For the second PCR, which ran for about 6 to 12 cycles, a sample-barcoded 5' primer and a J-beta primer mix were used. TCRdb reprocessed the 5' RACE reads with MiXCR, giving one entry per CDR3 protein. The data show roughly 700,000 distinct CDR3 sequences, with around 25% seen just once and more than 8.5% held by the top ten. The data also belong to a second study, concerning T cells of mothers and their children.

Sequenced material: blood. These receptors were obtained from a boy between 10 and 17 years old in good health.

The chain uses TRBV20-1 and TRBJ2-4, with D possibly TRBD2 on 6 matching bases. CDR3 length equals 15 residues. V was trimmed by 0 bases and J by 6 bases, leaving 15 bases between them. Per germline, CDR1 DFQATT and CDR2 SNEGSKA (reference sequence). The CDR3 DNA sequence: TGCAGTGCTAGAGAAGCTGGGATGCGGGGAAACATTCAGTACTTC. Translating gives CSAREAGMRGNIQYF.

Only a few counts were recorded for this clonotype. The chain employs TRBV28 and TRBJ2-2; D gene uncertain. Germline V gene data show CDR1 as MDHEN and CDR2 as SYDVKM. The CDR3 spans 14 residues. The V end lost 5 bases, the J end lost 5 bases, and 12 bases lay between the germline ends. CDR3 sequence (DNA): TGTGCCAGCAGTGCGATGATGTCGACCGGGGAGCTGTTTTTT. It encodes CASSAMMSTGELFF.

This clonotype showed up just a few times. Relative to the germline gene, one junction end is altered; a read error may explain this. The genes are TRBV7-2 and TRBJ2-7; D is undetermined. This CDR3 is 14 amino acids long. Germline-derived CDR1 and CDR2 are SGHTA and FQGNSA. The CDR3 nucleotides are TGTGCCAGCAGCTTAGGAAGAGAATACTACGGGCAGTACTTC. Amino acids: CASSLGREYYGQYF.

This clonotype appeared a single time. The chain couples TRBV3-1 to TRBJ1-6; D remains unclear. This CDR3 region has 14 residues. Trimming shortened V by 8 bases and J by 5 bases, and 13 bases separated the two germline ends. In germline, CDR1 is LGHDT, CDR2 YNNKEL (reference sequence). CDR3 nucleotides: TGTGCCAGCCATGAATTCGGGGATAATTCACCCCTCCACTTT. This codes for CASHEFGDNSPLHF.

This clonotype has just a few counts. The V call is TRBV7-9, the J call TRBJ2-3; D is undetermined. Germline V gene data show CDR1 as SEHNR and CDR2 as FQNEAQ (reference sequence). This CDR3 has 15 residues. Trimming left V 1 base short and J 6 bases short, with 14 bases between. The CDR3 region is CASSLVGGSPDTQYF. CDR3 bases: TGTGCCAGCAGCTTAGTAGGTGGCTCTCCCGATACGCAGTATTTT. The full variable domain, with the rest looked up from reference TRBV7-9 and TRBJ2-3, is DTGVSQNPRHKITKRGQNVTFRCDPISEHNRLYWYRQTLGQGPEFLTYFQNEAQLEKSRLLSDRFSAERPKGSFSTLEIQRTEQGDSAMYLCASSLVGGSPDTQYFGPGTRLTVL.

The count of this clonotype is one. The gene calls are TRBV29-1 and TRBJ1-1; 7 bases line up with TRBD1. From germline, CDR1 is SQVTM and CDR2 ANQGSEA. V shed 6 bases and J 2 bases; nucleotides not matched to a gene: 6. CDR3 length equals 13 residues. CDR3 in DNA: TGCAGCGTGCAGGGACAGCAAAACACTGAAGCTTTCTTT. It translates to CSVQGQQNTEAFF.

The chain is built from TRBV6-4 and TRBJ2-3; possibly TRBD1 for D (5 bases). The germline gives CDR1 MRHNA, CDR2 SNTAGT. This CDR3 region has 13 residues. Trimming cost V 7 bases and J 0 bases, with 8 bases left between them. Here the CDR3 DNA reads TGTGCCAGCACTGGGGCTAGCACAGATACGCAGTATTTT. Its protein product is CASTGASTDTQYF.

The chain recombines TRBV3-1 with TRBJ2-5, with 8 bases that match TRBD2. TRBJ2-1 matches the DNA end more closely, so the J call is doubtful. The CDR3 totals 18 residues. The germline V gene has CDR1 LGHDT and CDR2 YNNKEL (reference sequence). The CDR3 loop is CASSQETYLAGLDNEQFF. The CDR3 nucleotides are TGTGCCAGCAGCCAAGAAACTTATTTAGCGGGACTAGACAATGAGCAGTTCTTC.